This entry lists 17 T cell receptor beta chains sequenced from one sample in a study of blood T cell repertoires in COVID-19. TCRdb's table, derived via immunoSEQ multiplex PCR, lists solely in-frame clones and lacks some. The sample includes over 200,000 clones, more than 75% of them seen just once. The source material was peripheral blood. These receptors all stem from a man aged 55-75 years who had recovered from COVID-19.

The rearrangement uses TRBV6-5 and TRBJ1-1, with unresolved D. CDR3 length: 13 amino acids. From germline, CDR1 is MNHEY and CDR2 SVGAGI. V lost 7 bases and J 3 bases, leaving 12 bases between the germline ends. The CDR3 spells CASNSPVHTEAFF. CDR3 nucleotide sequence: TGTGCCAGCAATTCCCCGGTACACACTGAAGCTTTCTTT.

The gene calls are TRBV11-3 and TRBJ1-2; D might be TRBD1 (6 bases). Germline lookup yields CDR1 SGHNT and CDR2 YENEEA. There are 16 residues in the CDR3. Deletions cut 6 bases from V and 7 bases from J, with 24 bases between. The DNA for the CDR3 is TGTGCCAGCAGGGACAGTACGGGGCCCTCCACGGGTGGCTACACCTTC. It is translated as CASRDSTGPSTGGYTF. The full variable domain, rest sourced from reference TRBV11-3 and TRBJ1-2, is EAGVVQSPRYKIIEKKQPVAFWCNPISGHNTLYWYLQNLGQGPELLIRYENEEAVDDSQLPKDRFSAERLKGVDSTLKIQPAELGDSAVYLCASRDSTGPSTGGYTFGSGTRLTVV.

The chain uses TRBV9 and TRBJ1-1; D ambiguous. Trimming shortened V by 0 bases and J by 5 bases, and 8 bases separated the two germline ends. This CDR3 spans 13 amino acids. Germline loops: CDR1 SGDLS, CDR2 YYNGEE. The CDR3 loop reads CASSVGPGTEAFF. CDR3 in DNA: TGTGCCAGCAGCGTAGGTCCCGGGACTGAAGCTTTCTTT.

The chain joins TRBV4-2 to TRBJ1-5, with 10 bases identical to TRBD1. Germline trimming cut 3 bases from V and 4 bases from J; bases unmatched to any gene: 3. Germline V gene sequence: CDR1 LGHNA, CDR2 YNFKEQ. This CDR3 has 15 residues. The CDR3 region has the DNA TGTGCCAGCAGCCATCGGGACAGGGGTAATCAGCCCCAGCATTTT. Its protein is CASSHRDRGNQPQHF.

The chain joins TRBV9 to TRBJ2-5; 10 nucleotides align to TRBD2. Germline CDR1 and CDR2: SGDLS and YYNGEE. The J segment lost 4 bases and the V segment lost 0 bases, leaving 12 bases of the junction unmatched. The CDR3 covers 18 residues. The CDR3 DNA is TGTGCCAGCAGCGTAGGTGGTCTAGCGGGGGCCCCCGGAGAGACCCAGTACTTC. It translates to CASSVGGLAGAPGETQYF.

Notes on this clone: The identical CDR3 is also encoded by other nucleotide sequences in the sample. CDR3 nucleotides: TGTGCCAGCAGTTCGGGACTAGCGGGCTACAATGAGCAGTTCTTC. Protein sequence: CASSSGLAGYNEQFF. The chain carries TRBV7-7 and TRBJ2-1; 12 nucleotides agree with TRBD2. Germline CDR1 is SSHAT and CDR2 is FNYEAQ (reference sequence). The V segment lost 6 bases and the J segment 3 bases; nucleotides outside the gene matches: 3. This CDR3 has 15 amino acids.

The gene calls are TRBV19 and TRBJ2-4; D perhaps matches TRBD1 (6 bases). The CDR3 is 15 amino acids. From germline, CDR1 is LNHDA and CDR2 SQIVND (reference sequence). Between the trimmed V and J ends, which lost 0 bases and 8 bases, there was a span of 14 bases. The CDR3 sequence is CASSIDLGRGDIQYF. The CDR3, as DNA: TGTGCCAGTAGTATAGATCTCGGCAGGGGAGACATTCAGTACTTC.

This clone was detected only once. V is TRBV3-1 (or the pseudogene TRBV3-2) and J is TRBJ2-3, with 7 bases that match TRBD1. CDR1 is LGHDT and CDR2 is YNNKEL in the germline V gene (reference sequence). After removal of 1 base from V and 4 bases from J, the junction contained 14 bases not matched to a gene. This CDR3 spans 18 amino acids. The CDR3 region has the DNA TGTGCCAGCAGCCAAGTTCTGCGTAGGGGGCGTCGGGCAGATACGCAGTATTTT. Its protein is CASSQVLRRGRRADTQYF.

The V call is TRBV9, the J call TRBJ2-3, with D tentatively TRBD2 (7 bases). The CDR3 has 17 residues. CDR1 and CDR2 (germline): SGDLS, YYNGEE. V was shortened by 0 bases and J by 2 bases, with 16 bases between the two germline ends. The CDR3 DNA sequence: TGTGCCAGCAGCGTAGCCGAGGGGGGGCTACCCACAGATACGCAGTATTTT. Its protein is CASSVAEGGLPTDTQYF.

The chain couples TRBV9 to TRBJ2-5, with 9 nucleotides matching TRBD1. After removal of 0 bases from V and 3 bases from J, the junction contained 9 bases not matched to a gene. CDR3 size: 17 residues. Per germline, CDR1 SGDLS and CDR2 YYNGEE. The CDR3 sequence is CASSVDVTGGMKETQYF. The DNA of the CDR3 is TGTGCCAGCAGCGTAGATGTTACAGGGGGCATGAAAGAGACCCAGTACTTC. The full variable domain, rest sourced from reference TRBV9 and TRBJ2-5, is DSGVTQTPKHLITATGQRVTLRCSPRSGDLSVYWYQQSLDQGLQFLIQYYNGEERAKGNILERFSAQQFPDLHSELNLSSLELGDSALYFCASSVDVTGGMKETQYFGPGTRLLVL.

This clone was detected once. CDR3 region: CAISESRQTNYGYTF. CDR3 nucleotide sequence: TGTGCCATCAGTGAGTCCAGGCAGACTAACTATGGCTACACCTTC. The J gene is TRBJ1-2, the V gene TRBV10-3, with unresolved D. CDR3 length: 15 amino acids. Between the trimmed V and J ends, which lost 0 bases and 0 bases, there was a span of 8 bases. The germline V gene encodes CDR1 ENHRY and CDR2 SYGVKD.

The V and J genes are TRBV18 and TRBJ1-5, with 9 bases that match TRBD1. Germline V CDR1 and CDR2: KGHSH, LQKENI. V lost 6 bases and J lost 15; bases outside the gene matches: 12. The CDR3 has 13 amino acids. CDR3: CASSRDRDSAGHF. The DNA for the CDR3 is TGTGCCAGCTCTCGGGACAGGGATTCAGCGGGGCATTTT.

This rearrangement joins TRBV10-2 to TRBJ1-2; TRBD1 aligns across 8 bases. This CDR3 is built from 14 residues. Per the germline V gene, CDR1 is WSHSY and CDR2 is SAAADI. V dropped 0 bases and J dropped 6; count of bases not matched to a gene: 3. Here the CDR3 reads CASSESDRGDGYTF. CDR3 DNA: TGCGCCAGCAGTGAGTCAGACAGGGGAGATGGCTACACCTTC.

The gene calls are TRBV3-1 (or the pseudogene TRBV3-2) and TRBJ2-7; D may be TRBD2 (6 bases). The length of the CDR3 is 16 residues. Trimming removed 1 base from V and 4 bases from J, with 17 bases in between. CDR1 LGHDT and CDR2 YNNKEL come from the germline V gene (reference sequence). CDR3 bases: TGTGCCAGCAGCCAAGGAAGTGGCGGGATGAGTTACGAGCAGTACTTC. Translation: CASSQGSGGMSYEQYF.

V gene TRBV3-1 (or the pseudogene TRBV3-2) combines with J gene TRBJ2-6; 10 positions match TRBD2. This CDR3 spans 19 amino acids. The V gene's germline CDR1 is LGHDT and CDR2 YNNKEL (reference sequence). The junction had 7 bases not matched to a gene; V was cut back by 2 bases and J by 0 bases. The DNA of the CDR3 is TGTGCCAGCAGCCAAAGGACTAGCGGACCTTCCTCTGGGGCCAACGTCCTGACTTTC. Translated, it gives CASSQRTSGPSSGANVLTF.

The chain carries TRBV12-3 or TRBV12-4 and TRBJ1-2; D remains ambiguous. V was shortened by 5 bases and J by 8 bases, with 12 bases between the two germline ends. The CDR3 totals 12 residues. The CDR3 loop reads CASSLQSGGYTF. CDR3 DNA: TGTGCCAGCAGTCTCCAGTCAGGCGGCTACACCTTC.

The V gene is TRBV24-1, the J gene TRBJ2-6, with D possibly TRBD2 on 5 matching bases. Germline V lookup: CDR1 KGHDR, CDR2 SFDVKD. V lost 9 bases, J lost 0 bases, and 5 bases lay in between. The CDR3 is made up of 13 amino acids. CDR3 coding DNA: TGTGCCACCGGACTCTCTGGGGCCAACGTCCTGACTTTC. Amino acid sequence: CATGLSGANVLTF.